A single sample is the source of the 7 T cell receptor beta chains below, sequenced in a study of blood T cell repertoires in COVID-19. The data were produced by immunoSEQ multiplex PCR, yet TCRdb's version contains in-frame clones alone and is incomplete. The data hold approximately 96,000 clones, with 90% observed a single time. Sequenced: peripheral blood. The source of these receptors is a man aged 60 to 75 with acute or convalescent COVID-19.

CDR3 loop: CASSLLGELNTEAFF. In nucleotides, the CDR3 is TGTGCCAGTAGCCTCCTTGGTGAGTTGAACACTGAAGCTTTCTTT. V and J are TRBV19 and TRBJ1-1; D ambiguous. CDR3 size: 15 residues. Germline-derived CDR1 and CDR2 are LNHDA and SQIVND (reference sequence). Trimming shortened V by 6 bases and J by 0 bases, and 14 bases separated the two germline ends.

The J gene is TRBJ2-1, the V gene TRBV5-4; 11 positions agree with TRBD2. Trimming at V came to 4 bases and at J to 5 bases, leaving 8 bases not matched to a gene. The CDR3 covers 16 residues. The germline V gene encodes CDR1 SGHNT and CDR2 YYREEE (reference sequence). This CDR3 reads CASSAPYSGRDNEQFF. The CDR3 region has the DNA TGTGCCAGCAGCGCACCATATAGCGGGAGGGACAATGAGCAGTTCTTC.

This rearrangement joins TRBV6-2 or TRBV6-3 to TRBJ2-1; D might be TRBD2 (6 bases). This CDR3 region has 15 residues. Germline V gives CDR1 MNHEY, CDR2 SVGEGT. V was cut by 2 bases and J by 1 base, with 9 bases left in between. This CDR3 is CASSYLSGSYNEQFF. In DNA form, the CDR3 reads TGTGCCAGCAGTTACCTGAGCGGGTCCTACAATGAGCAGTTCTTC.

The V call is TRBV5-4, the J call TRBJ1-1, with TRBD1 as a possible D gene (5 bases). The germline V and J ends were trimmed by 4 bases and 0 bases, with 10 bases remaining between them. The germline V gene has CDR1 SGHNT and CDR2 YYREEE (reference sequence). CDR3 length equals 14 residues. The CDR3 protein is CASSPPGVNTEAFF. CDR3 coding DNA: TGTGCCAGCAGCCCGCCGGGGGTGAACACTGAAGCTTTCTTT.

V gene TRBV30 combines with J gene TRBJ1-2; a weak D match, TRBD1 (5 bases). The V gene's germline CDR1 is GTSNPN and CDR2 SVGIG (reference sequence). V was pared by 0 bases and J by 7 bases, with 15 bases between. The CDR3 is 14 residues long. The CDR3 sequence: CAWSVPAGTGGYTF. Here the CDR3 DNA reads TGTGCCTGGAGTGTACCCGCAGGGACTGGTGGCTACACCTTC.

The CDR3: CASSDSREYYGYTF. CDR3 sequence (DNA): TGCGCCAGCAGTGACTCTCGGGAATACTATGGCTACACCTTC. V usage is TRBV10-2 and J usage is TRBJ1-2, with D unclear. Germline V gene sequence: CDR1 WSHSY, CDR2 SAAADI. This CDR3 spans 14 amino acids. Trimming pared 3 bases from V and 3 bases from J, leaving 11 bases between.

The rearrangement links TRBV4-3 to TRBJ2-1; no reliable D call. This CDR3 has 14 amino acids. The V gene's germline CDR1 is LGHNA and CDR2 YSLEER. V shed 0 bases and J shed 10 bases, with 13 bases lying between them. The chain's CDR3 is CASSQELDPREQFF. CDR3 DNA: TGCGCCAGCAGCCAAGAGTTAGACCCGCGGGAGCAGTTCTTC.